The sequence of this T cell receptor beta chain was determined in a study of blood T cell repertoires in COVID-19. Across the study: From the United States, Italy and Spain came samples of acute and convalescent COVID-19.

J was trimmed by 2 bases and V by 3 bases; bases with no gene match: 12. This CDR3 has 17 residues. Germline V CDR1 and CDR2: SGHRS, YFSETQ. The assay was immunoSEQ multiplex PCR, and TCRdb's table has in-frame clones only and misses some. The repertoire holds about 210,000 clones, 92% seen once, with approximately 1.2% in the top ten. The receptor was isolated from a young man with acute or convalescent COVID-19. The V call is TRBV5-1, the J call TRBJ2-5; 8 nucleotides align to TRBD1. The sequenced sample was peripheral blood. CDR3 amino acids: CASSSKAGTGYQETQYF. CDR3 in DNA: TGCGCCAGCAGCTCAAAGGCTGGGACAGGATATCAAGAGACCCAGTACTTC.